This T cell receptor (beta chain) was retrieved from a study of post-analysis software for immune sequencing data. Study-wide context: The disease courses spanned relapsing-remitting, secondary progressive and progressive-relapsing forms of multiple sclerosis.

Study results and caveats: F measure showed strong co-clustering of same-batch samples. The normalized Chao1 diversity of multiple sclerosis patients was significantly lower than that of controls.

As regards this clonotype: Its target is not known.

Built from TCR beta cDNA, the libraries had unique molecular identifiers in them. TCRdb reprocessed the PCR reads via MiXCR and lists one record per CDR3 protein. This sample has approximately 730,000 distinct CDR3 sequences, with 40% to 55% found just once. The sample consisted of blood. The receptor was isolated from a girl between 10 and 17 years old with multiple sclerosis.

The CDR3 region is CASSIQGYGYGYTF. The CDR3 DNA follows: TGTGCCAGCAGCATACAGGGGTACGGCTATGGCTACACCTTC. The V and J genes are TRBV7-9 and TRBJ1-2, with TRBD1 identical over 7 bases. Germline V gene lookup returns CDR1 SEHNR and CDR2 FQNEAQ (reference sequence). Trimming cost V 5 bases and J 4 bases; bases outside gene matches: 7. The length of the CDR3 is 14 residues. The full variable domain, in which reference TRBV7-9 and TRBJ1-2 provide the parts outside the CDR3, is DTGVSQNPRHKITKRGQNVTFRCDPISEHNRLYWYRQTLGQGPEFLTYFQNEAQLEKSRLLSDRFSAERPKGSFSTLEIQRTEQGDSAMYLCASSIQGYGYGYTFGSGTRLTVV.